This T cell receptor (beta chain) was recorded in a study of blood T cell repertoires in COVID-19 (dated by TCRdb to 2018 to 2020). For the wider study: Samples covering the acute and convalescent phases of COVID-19 were provided by collaborators in the United States, Italy and Spain. Deeply sampled blood TCRbeta repertoires from subjects exposed to, actively infected with, or recovered from COVID-19 were included in the dataset. Nearly every sample came with metadata listing a de-identified subject ID, COVID-19 status, age in years and sex. The prospective study material was composed of cDNA or gDNA derived from T cells, B-cell-depleted T cells, or PBMCs. Where HLA class I and class II types were available, the types were taken from metadata supplied by the sample provider, not from assay-based typing. Samples were obtained from the ongoing ImmuneRACE study (first 160 participants) and from about 1,300 subjects provided by 6 global collaborators. The repertoires were released in a freely available public database intended as a resource for research on the immune response to SARS-CoV-2.

This clone was counted only a few times. Its antigen has not been determined. No base quality values were provided; no much bigger clone lies one nucleotide off. TCRbeta CDR3 regions were amplified from genomic DNA by means of the immunoSEQ Assay, a bias-controlled multiplex PCR. The paper's data handling went like this. Within the assay, amplification of reference gene primers was used to estimate how many nucleated cells each sample contained. Sequence reads were collapsed and filtered to measure the absolute abundance of every unique TCRbeta CDR3 rearrangement. For each sample, productive Simpson clonality was calculated as the square root of Simpson's diversity index over productive rearrangements. In its TCRdb copy, this immuneACCESS table keeps in-frame sequences only and misses some clones. Where compared with another copy, unresolved V genes explain less than half of these, and the others have no known cause. V, J and clone size are those of that table, while D and trimming were read from the DNA. The sample table records roughly 91,000 clones; roughly four fifths of these occur just once. The top ten clonotypes cover approximately 1.2% of the sample.

What the work shows at the level of the full study, not this receptor alone: Clinical and demographic metadata were provided uncurated, with the amount varying by source and participant.

Measured from the cysteine to the phenylalanine, the CDR3 is 15 residues long. Only the CDR3 DNA stays, 45 bases, in frame from base 1. In the germline V gene, CDR1 corresponds to SGHDN and CDR2 to FVKESK. V loses 1 base, J loses 2 bases, and the germline ends lie 11 bases apart. The collaborating institutions used their own protocols to collect whole blood in K2EDTA tubes. For TCRbeta analysis, collaborators shipped samples as frozen whole blood, isolated PBMCs, or DNA extracted from either of those sample types. The chain is made from TRBV14 and TRBJ1-1; TRBD1 is a possible D gene, resting on 5 matching bases. This receptor was obtained from a woman aged 80 or older with acute or convalescent COVID-19. Sequencing was done on a sample of peripheral blood. The DNA sequence is as follows: TGTGCCAGCAGCCAAGCCCAGGGAATTAACACTGAAGCTTTCTTT. It translates to CASSQAQGINTEAFF.